One sample yielded the 30 T cell receptor beta chains listed below, sequenced in a study of blood T cell repertoires in COVID-19. Only in-frame clones appear in the TCRdb table, and some are missing; sequencing was by immunoSEQ multiplex PCR. Among around 50,000 clones, 80% to 90% were seen once, and the ten largest hold about 7.8%. The sample comprised peripheral blood. Every receptor here comes from a man in his fifties or sixties with active COVID-19.

This sequence joins TRBV28 and TRBJ2-3, with 9 bases identical to TRBD2. V lost 3 bases, J lost 5 bases, and 15 bases stayed unmatched. Germline V gene sequence: CDR1 MDHEN, CDR2 SYDVKM. CDR3 size: 18 residues. CDR3 region: CASSFLLGSGSSKDTQYF. The CDR3 DNA reads as TGTGCCAGCAGTTTTCTATTGGGTAGCGGGAGTTCGAAAGATACGCAGTATTTT.

This chain joins TRBV28 and TRBJ1-2; 8 nucleotides match TRBD1. Trimming cost V 5 bases and J 2 bases; bases outside gene matches: 7. The CDR3 length is 15 residues. Germline CDR1 reads MDHEN; CDR2 reads SYDVKM. The DNA of the CDR3 is TGTGCCAGCAGTCCATGGACAGGGTGGAACTATGGCTACACCTTC. Translation: CASSPWTGWNYGYTF.

This chain joins TRBV18 and TRBJ2-1; 12 bases match TRBD2. The germline V gene encodes CDR1 KGHSH and CDR2 LQKENI. Trimming took 6 bases from V and 9 from J; bases not matched to a gene: 9. The CDR3 consists of 15 residues. The CDR3 reads CASSPSGGAGGEQFF. The CDR3 nucleotides read TGTGCCAGCTCGCCTAGCGGGGGGGCAGGGGGTGAGCAGTTCTTC. The full variable domain, in which reference TRBV18 and TRBJ2-1 provide the parts outside the CDR3, is NAGVMQNPRHLVRRRGQEARLRCSPMKGHSHVYWYRQLPEEGLKFMVYLQKENIIDESGMPKERFSAEFPKEGPSILRIQQVVRGDSAAYFCASSPSGGAGGEQFFGPGTRLTVL.

The J gene is TRBJ2-3, the V gene TRBV19, with 9 nucleotides matching TRBD2. Trimming cost V 4 bases and J 3 bases; bases outside gene matches: 8. Per germline, CDR1 LNHDA and CDR2 SQIVND (reference sequence). The CDR3 spans 16 residues. The CDR3 DNA is TGTGCCAGTAGTACTTCTCCAGCGGGAGGTACAGATACGCAGTATTTT. This sequence encodes CASSTSPAGGTDTQYF.

The V and J genes are TRBV10-3 and TRBJ2-1, with unresolved D. The ends were cut back, 2 bases at V and 5 bases at J, with 7 bases in the middle. In germline, CDR1 is ENHRY, CDR2 SYGVKD. The CDR3 has 13 residues. CDR3 nucleotide sequence: TGTGCCATCAGTGAGGACACCGACAATGAGCAGTTCTTC. It encodes CAISEDTDNEQFF.

V and J are TRBV9 and TRBJ2-7; D perhaps matches TRBD1 (5 bases). CDR1 and CDR2 from the germline V gene are SGDLS and YYNGEE. This CDR3 is built from 15 residues. Trimming left V 0 bases short and J 2 bases short, with 12 bases between. The CDR3 nucleotides are TGTGCCAGCAGCGTAGAACAGGCTCCAACCTACGAGCAGTACTTC. As protein: CASSVEQAPTYEQYF.

The chain couples TRBV6-2 or TRBV6-3 to TRBJ2-5; D possibly corresponds to TRBD1 (7 bases). The CDR3 has 15 residues. From germline, CDR1 is MNHEY and CDR2 SVGEGT. V lost 2 bases and J 4 bases, leaving 14 bases between the germline ends. The CDR3 DNA is TGTGCCAGCAGTTACCGCCGGCAGGGGGGAGAGACCCAGTACTTC. Protein sequence: CASSYRRQGGETQYF.

This sequence joins TRBV15 and TRBJ2-7; 10 bases are a match to TRBD1. Per germline, CDR1 LNHNV and CDR2 YYDKDF (reference sequence). V lost 0 bases, J lost 2 bases, and 7 bases stayed unmatched. The CDR3 length is 17 residues. CDR3 region: CATSRDKRDRGAYEQYF. As DNA, the CDR3 is TGTGCCACCAGCAGAGATAAGAGGGACAGGGGCGCCTACGAGCAGTACTTC.

J is TRBJ2-1 and V is TRBV4-1; 7 positions match TRBD1. CDR3 length: 14 amino acids. Germline CDR1 MGHRA, CDR2 YSYEKL. V gave up 4 bases and J gave up 4 bases; unmatched junction bases: 4. CDR3 in DNA: TGCGCCAGCAGCCGAGGGGGCCAGTACAATGAGCAGTTCTTC. It codes for CASSRGGQYNEQFF.

For the CDR3, the DNA is TGTGCCAGCAGTTCCCCCGGGACAGTGGGCTACACCTTC. This gives the protein CASSSPGTVGYTF. The J gene is TRBJ1-2, the V gene TRBV6-5; 7 positions agree with TRBD1. The CDR3 sequence is 13 residues long. The germline CDR1 and CDR2 sequences are MNHEY and SVGAGI. V dropped 4 bases and J dropped 8; count of bases not matched to a gene: 7.

As for this clone: The junction differs from germline at one of its ends, possibly a read error. The genes are TRBV7-7 and TRBJ2-3, with TRBD1 identical over 11 bases. The CDR3 is made up of 15 amino acids. CDR1 and CDR2 (germline): SSHAT, FNYEAQ (reference sequence). Written as DNA, the CDR3 is TGTGCTAGCAGCTTAGGACAGGGGGCAACAGATACGCAGTATTTT. Translating gives CASSLGQGATDTQYF.

The chain joins TRBV7-3 to TRBJ2-2, with 7 bases aligning to TRBD1. Losses at the gene ends were 0 bases for V and 3 bases for J; bases not matched to a gene: 1. The CDR3 length is 15 residues. CDR1 SGHTA and CDR2 FQGTGA come from the germline V gene. The CDR3 DNA follows: TGTGCCAGCAGCTTAACACAGGGGTACACCGGGGAGCTGTTTTTT. It codes for CASSLTQGYTGELFF.

The rearrangement joins TRBV6-2 or TRBV6-3 to TRBJ2-7, with a weak D call TRBD1 (6 bases). The germline V gene has CDR1 MNHEY and CDR2 SVGEGT. This CDR3 region has 17 residues. V dropped 1 base and J dropped 3 bases, with 19 bases sitting between them. CDR3 nucleotides: TGTGCCAGCAGTTACTATGGACGCTCGAGGACAGACTACGAGCAGTACTTC. Translation gives CASSYYGRSRTDYEQYF.

The chain uses TRBV21-1 and TRBJ2-1; the table's D call of TRBD1 was not tested on the DNA. TRBV21-1 is a pseudogene. The CDR3 spans 14 residues. CDR3 DNA sequence: TGTGCCAGCAGCAGTGGGACAGGGAAAAATGAGCAGTTCTTC. As protein: CASSSGTGKNEQFF.

This chain joins TRBV30 and TRBJ1-3; no definite D call. CDR1 and CDR2 from the germline V gene are GTSNPN and SVGIG (reference sequence). Between the trimmed V and J ends, which lost 1 base and 0 bases, there was a span of 10 bases. The CDR3 loop spans 15 amino acids. CDR3 protein: CAWSAQIHSGNTIYF. The CDR3 coding sequence is TGTGCCTGGAGTGCGCAGATACACTCTGGAAACACCATATATTTT.

This rearrangement joins TRBV19 to TRBJ2-3; TRBD2 agrees at 9 bases. CDR3 size: 15 residues. CDR1 and CDR2 from the germline V gene are LNHDA and SQIVND (reference sequence). J gave up 2 bases and V 6 bases, and 6 bases lay outside the gene matches. The CDR3 loop reads CASRTSGGFTDTQYF. CDR3 DNA sequence: TGTGCCAGTAGGACCAGCGGGGGGTTCACAGATACGCAGTATTTT.

The chain is built from TRBV28 and TRBJ2-5; 12 bases are shared with TRBD2. Trimming at V came to 5 bases and at J to 4 bases, leaving 14 bases not matched to a gene. CDR1 and CDR2 from the germline V gene are MDHEN and SYDVKM. This CDR3 is 18 amino acids long. The CDR3 coding sequence is TGTGCCAGCAGTCTTTCCGGGACTAGCGGGTTCGGTCGAGAGACCCAGTACTTC. The encoded protein is CASSLSGTSGFGRETQYF.

The rearrangement uses TRBV4-3 and TRBJ1-3, with 7 bases matching TRBD1. The germline CDR1 and CDR2 sequences are LGHNA and YSLEER. The V gene end was trimmed by 0 bases and the J gene end by 0 bases; junction bases not matched to a gene: 5. CDR3 length: 17 residues. In nucleotides, the CDR3 is TGCGCCAGCAGCCAAGATTACGGACAGGTCTCTGGAAACACCATATATTTT. The encoded protein is CASSQDYGQVSGNTIYF.

The chain has TRBV7-9 and TRBJ2-7; perhaps TRBD1 as D (6 bases). The V end was cut by 7 bases, the J end by 1 base, with 11 bases between. This CDR3 is built from 13 residues. The germline CDR1 and CDR2 sequences are SEHNR and FQNEAQ (reference sequence). The CDR3 is CASNQGRSYEQYF. CDR3 DNA: TGTGCCAGCAATCAGGGGAGATCCTACGAGCAGTACTTC.

The chain has TRBV5-5 and TRBJ1-2, with TRBD1 identical over 9 bases. Trimming took 1 base from V and 3 from J; bases not matched to a gene: 4. The germline gives CDR1 SGHKS, CDR2 YYEKEE (reference sequence). The CDR3 length is 15 residues. CDR3 loop: CASSLMGQGDYGYTF. The CDR3 DNA reads as TGTGCCAGCAGCTTGATGGGACAGGGAGACTATGGCTACACCTTC.

The genes are TRBV9 and TRBJ2-7; 15 bases are a match to TRBD2. Germline V lookup: CDR1 SGDLS, CDR2 YYNGEE. Trimming removed 0 bases from V and 7 bases from J; junction bases left unmatched: 2. The CDR3 is 15 amino acids. Here the CDR3 DNA reads TGTGCCAGCAGCGTAGGGACTAGCGGGAGGGGTGAGCAGTACTTC. As protein: CASSVGTSGRGEQYF.

The gene calls are TRBV27 and TRBJ1-1; 8 bases fit TRBD1. This CDR3 has 15 residues. Germline V CDR1 and CDR2: MNHEY, SMNVEV (reference sequence). V was pared by 4 bases and J by 4 bases, with 8 bases of the junction left unmatched. As DNA, the CDR3 is TGTGCCAGCAGTTGGGAGGGCAGGGGGCGCACTGAAGCTTTCTTT. Its translation is CASSWEGRGRTEAFF.

The chain uses TRBV4-1 and TRBJ1-2; weak D call: TRBD1 (5 bases). Germline V lookup: CDR1 MGHRA, CDR2 YSYEKL. The germline V and J ends were trimmed by 0 bases and 5 bases, with 13 bases remaining between them. This CDR3 comprises 15 residues. The CDR3 loop reads CASSQDPRVPYGYTF. The CDR3 DNA reads TGCGCCAGCAGCCAAGATCCCAGGGTCCCTTATGGCTACACCTTC.

This sequence joins TRBV12-3 or TRBV12-4 and TRBJ1-2, with D tentatively TRBD1 (5 bases). This CDR3 region has 13 residues. Deletions cut 2 bases from V and 3 bases from J, with 7 bases between. Here the CDR3 DNA reads TGTGCCAGCAGTTTATCAGGGTACTATGGCTACACCTTC. It translates to CASSLSGYYGYTF.

This clone was found a few times. The V gene is TRBV30, the J gene TRBJ1-2; no firm D call. The CDR3 consists of 13 residues. The ends were cut back, 2 bases at V and 0 bases at J, with 7 bases in the middle. The germline V gene encodes CDR1 GTSNPN and CDR2 SVGIG (reference sequence). The CDR3 region has the DNA TGTGCCTGGAGTCTATCCACTAACTATGGCTACACCTTC. It is translated as CAWSLSTNYGYTF.

The chain carries TRBV28 and TRBJ1-4; 7 positions match TRBD1. The length of the CDR3 is 15 residues. After removal of 2 bases from V and 7 bases from J, the junction contained 7 bases not matched to a gene. Per the germline V gene, CDR1 is MDHEN and CDR2 is SYDVKM. The CDR3 DNA is TGTGCCAGCAGTTTACCCCAGACAGGGTCTGAAAAACTGTTTTTT. Its translation: CASSLPQTGSEKLFF.

The V and J genes are TRBV27 and TRBJ2-6; 9 bases align to TRBD1. V lost 3 bases and J lost 4; bases outside the gene matches: 7. The CDR3 extends over 17 amino acids. In germline, CDR1 is MNHEY, CDR2 SMNVEV (reference sequence). CDR3 coding DNA: TGTGCCAGCAGTTTCTGGGGACAGGGCCTCGGGGCCAACGTCCTGACTTTC. Protein: CASSFWGQGLGANVLTF. The full variable domain, rest sourced from reference TRBV27 and TRBJ2-6, is EAQVTQNPRYLITVTGKKLTVTCSQNMNHEYMSWYRQDPGLGLRQIYYSMNVEVTDKGDVPEGYKVSRKEKRNFPLILESPSPNQTSLYFCASSFWGQGLGANVLTFGAGSRLTVL.

V is TRBV6-6 and J is TRBJ1-1; no definite D call. The CDR3 extends over 13 amino acids. The V gene lost 6 bases and the J gene lost 3 bases, with 11 bases spanning the gap. The germline gives CDR1 MNHNY, CDR2 SVGAGI (reference sequence). The CDR3 DNA reads TGTGCCAGCAGGACCGGGTTATACACTGAAGCTTTCTTT. This codes for CASRTGLYTEAFF.

This chain joins TRBV6-6 and TRBJ1-2; 7 nucleotides match TRBD1. Trimming at V came to 0 bases and at J to 1 base, leaving 5 bases not matched to a gene. CDR1 and CDR2 from the germline V gene are MNHNY and SVGAGI (reference sequence). This CDR3 is built from 16 residues. This CDR3 reads CASSYSQDRINYGYTF. The CDR3, as DNA: TGTGCCAGCAGTTACTCCCAGGACAGGATTAACTATGGCTACACCTTC.

The V call is TRBV6-5, the J call TRBJ1-2; D unresolved. This CDR3 has 13 amino acids. V shed 2 bases and J shed 1 base, with 5 bases lying between them. Germline V CDR1 and CDR2: MNHEY, SVGAGI. The DNA for the CDR3 is TGTGCCAGCAGTTACGGCGGTAACTATGGCTACACCTTC. The encoded protein is CASSYGGNYGYTF.